A single sample gave rise to the 31 T cell receptor beta chains below, sequenced in a study of blood T cell repertoires in COVID-19. Repertoires were generated with immunoSEQ multiplex PCR, while TCRdb's copy carries only in-frame clones and drops some. There are about 200,000 clones in the sample; 65% to 90% occur only once, and 10% to 15% lies in the top ten. Input material: PBMCs or T cells enriched from blood (not recorded which). Every receptor here comes from a middle-aged man who had recovered from COVID-19.

This sequence joins TRBV6-2 or TRBV6-3 and TRBJ2-7; weak D call: TRBD2 (5 bases). There are 15 residues in the CDR3. The V gene lost 5 bases and the J gene lost 2 bases, with 16 bases spanning the gap. Germline values: CDR1 MNHEY, CDR2 SVGEGT. The CDR3 nucleotides are TGTGCCAGCAGTCTCTTCGAGCGGACCACCTACGAGCAGTACTTC. Translating it yields CASSLFERTTYEQYF.

The rearrangement links TRBV2 to TRBJ2-1; D possibly corresponds to TRBD2 (5 bases). This CDR3 contains 14 residues. The V gene's germline CDR1 is SNHLY and CDR2 FYNNEI. Deletions cut 4 bases from V and 7 bases from J, with 14 bases between. This chain's CDR3 is CASSAPWLANEQFF. CDR3 coding DNA: TGTGCCAGCAGTGCCCCTTGGCTAGCAAATGAGCAGTTCTTC.

V is TRBV19 and J is TRBJ2-6, with TRBD1 matching 7 bases. The CDR3 loop spans 19 amino acids. Germline V CDR1 and CDR2: LNHDA, SQIVND (reference sequence). The junction had 13 bases not matched to a gene; V was cut back by 5 bases and J by 0 bases. The CDR3 loop reads CASSLLGGAPSSGANVLTF. The DNA for the CDR3 is TGTGCCAGTAGTCTCCTAGGGGGCGCGCCTAGCTCTGGGGCCAACGTCCTGACTTTC. Drawing the rest from reference TRBV19 and TRBJ2-6, the complete variable domain is DGGITQSPKYLFRKEGQNVTLSCEQNLNHDAMYWYRQDPGQGLRLIYYSQIVNDFQKGDIAEGYSVSREKKESFPLTVTSAQKNPTAFYLCASSLLGGAPSSGANVLTFGAGSRLTVL.

V gene TRBV5-8 combines with J gene TRBJ2-1; 9 bases agree with TRBD1. From germline, CDR1 is SGHTS and CDR2 YDEGEE. V shed 4 bases and J 5 bases; nucleotides not matched to a gene: 10. CDR3 length equals 16 residues. The DNA of the CDR3 is TGTGCCAGCAGCCGCCCCGACAGGGGGAATGACAATGAGCAGTTCTTC. Its translation is CASSRPDRGNDNEQFF.

The rearrangement uses TRBV27 and TRBJ2-2; D is unclear. Germline CDR1 reads MNHEY; CDR2 reads SMNVEV (reference sequence). V was trimmed by 4 bases and J by 5 bases, leaving 5 bases between them. This CDR3 has 12 amino acids. The CDR3 here is CASSSTTGELFF. For the CDR3, the DNA is TGTGCCAGCAGTTCTACGACCGGGGAGCTGTTTTTT.

This clone was picked up one time. This chain uses TRBV9 with TRBJ1-1; D is perhaps TRBD1 (5 bases). V lost 3 bases to trimming and J lost 0 bases, with 6 bases between them. Germline CDR1 is SGDLS and CDR2 is YYNGEE. The CDR3 spans 13 residues. The CDR3 loop is CASSATVNTEAFF. As DNA, the CDR3 is TGTGCCAGCAGCGCGACAGTGAACACTGAAGCTTTCTTT.

The chain links TRBV5-1 to TRBJ1-4; 9 nucleotides line up with TRBD1. The length of the CDR3 is 15 residues. Trimming removed 4 bases from V and 10 bases from J; junction bases left unmatched: 11. Germline CDR1 and CDR2: SGHRS and YFSETQ. The CDR3 nucleotides read TGCGCCAGCAGCGGGACAGGGATGAATGATGGAAAACTGTTTTTT. Translating it yields CASSGTGMNDGKLFF.

In this sample, this clone turned up once. The V and J genes are TRBV9 and TRBJ1-2; no clear D gene. Trimming took off 5 bases at V and 4 bases at J, with 18 bases between the two ends. The germline V gene encodes CDR1 SGDLS and CDR2 YYNGEE. The CDR3 spans 15 residues. The chain's CDR3 is CASSPRTQGIYGYTF. In DNA, the CDR3 is TGTGCCAGCAGTCCAAGGACTCAAGGGATCTATGGCTACACCTTC.

This clone was seen more than once but under ten times. V gene TRBV5-4 combines with J gene TRBJ2-1; no clear D. Germline V CDR1 and CDR2: SGHNT, YYREEE (reference sequence). V was clipped by 2 bases and J by 0 bases, with 9 bases between them. This CDR3 spans 15 amino acids. The CDR3 region is CASSLTEASYNEQFF. CDR3 coding DNA: TGTGCCAGCAGCTTAACAGAAGCCTCCTACAATGAGCAGTTCTTC.

The chain has TRBV6-5 and TRBJ1-2; perhaps TRBD1 as D (6 bases). This CDR3 has 14 residues. V shed 5 bases and J shed 7 bases, with 17 bases lying between them. Germline lookup yields CDR1 MNHEY and CDR2 SVGAGI. This CDR3 is CASSMGGATGGYTF. In DNA, the CDR3 is TGTGCCAGCAGTATGGGGGGGGCGACGGGTGGCTACACCTTC.

This rearrangement joins TRBV18 to TRBJ1-3; D uncertain. From germline, CDR1 is KGHSH and CDR2 LQKENI. CDR3 length equals 15 residues. The ends were cut back, 2 bases at V and 0 bases at J, with 8 bases in the middle. CDR3 region: CASSPGHGSGNTIYF. The DNA of the CDR3 is TGTGCCAGCTCACCAGGGCATGGCTCTGGAAACACCATATATTTT. Full variable domain (missing parts from reference TRBV18 and TRBJ1-3): NAGVMQNPRHLVRRRGQEARLRCSPMKGHSHVYWYRQLPEEGLKFMVYLQKENIIDESGMPKERFSAEFPKEGPSILRIQQVVRGDSAAYFCASSPGHGSGNTIYFGEGSWLTVV.

This chain uses TRBV7-2 with TRBJ2-7; D gene ambiguous. Between the trimmed V and J ends, which lost 2 bases and 4 bases, there was a span of 6 bases. This CDR3 is built from 12 residues. From germline, CDR1 is SGHTA and CDR2 FQGNSA. The CDR3 DNA is TGTGCCAGCAGCTTATTCCCTTACGAGCAGTACTTC. Protein: CASSLFPYEQYF.

The chain employs TRBV19 and TRBJ2-1; D is possibly TRBD1 (5 bases). This CDR3 comprises 18 residues. The germline CDR1 and CDR2 sequences are LNHDA and SQIVND (reference sequence). V was clipped by 3 bases and J by 9 bases, with 27 bases between them. The CDR3 here is CASSMGRNLRDRRGEQFF. The CDR3 DNA is TGTGCCAGTAGTATGGGAAGGAACCTACGCGATAGAAGGGGTGAGCAGTTCTTC.

The chain joins TRBV6-5 to TRBJ2-1, with 8 bases aligning to TRBD2. J lost 8 bases, V lost 6 bases, and 9 bases had no gene match. Per the germline V gene, CDR1 is MNHEY and CDR2 is SVGAGI. The CDR3 runs to 14 residues. The CDR3 spells CASRPGLAVHEQFF. CDR3 DNA: TGTGCCAGCAGACCTGGACTAGCCGTCCATGAGCAGTTCTTC.

The rearrangement uses TRBV9 and TRBJ2-1, with D uncertain. The germline CDR1 and CDR2 sequences are SGDLS and YYNGEE. The CDR3 extends over 17 amino acids. V gave up 4 bases and J gave up 8 bases, with 25 bases separating them. CDR3 sequence: CASSSRRGYMKTDEQFF. In DNA, the CDR3 is TGTGCCAGCAGCTCCCGAAGAGGCTATATGAAGACCGATGAGCAGTTCTTC.

The chain has TRBV9 and TRBJ1-2; the D gene is possibly TRBD1 (5 bases). Germline V CDR1 and CDR2: SGDLS, YYNGEE. V lost 4 bases and J 4 bases, leaving 11 bases between the germline ends. The CDR3 has 13 amino acids. The CDR3 here is CASSLGTPYGYTF. For the CDR3, the DNA is TGTGCCAGCAGCCTCGGGACTCCCTATGGCTACACCTTC.

V usage is TRBV7-8 and J usage is TRBJ1-5; no definite D call. This CDR3 comprises 16 residues. Germline CDR1 is SGHVS and CDR2 is FQNEAQ. The ends were cut back, 1 base at V and 0 bases at J, with 10 bases in the middle. The CDR3 is CASSLVWRSSNQPQHF. DNA for the CDR3: TGTGCCAGCAGCTTAGTGTGGCGGTCTAGCAATCAGCCCCAGCATTTT.

Only a few counts were recorded for this clone. The chain couples TRBV9 to TRBJ2-1; D perhaps matches TRBD2 (5 bases). With 0 bases removed from V and 8 bases from J, the gap between germline ends came to 9 bases. There are 13 residues in the CDR3. The germline V gene has CDR1 SGDLS and CDR2 YYNGEE. Here the CDR3 reads CASSVGGNDEQFF. The DNA of the CDR3 is TGTGCCAGCAGCGTAGGAGGGAACGATGAGCAGTTCTTC.

The genes are TRBV5-6 and TRBJ1-1, with 9 positions matching TRBD1. The CDR3 runs to 16 residues. Trimming cost V 4 bases and J 2 bases; bases outside gene matches: 9. Germline CDR1 reads SGHDT; CDR2 reads YYEEEE. The CDR3 loop reads CASSQGTGTFNTEAFF. The CDR3 DNA reads as TGTGCCAGCAGCCAAGGGACAGGGACTTTCAACACTGAAGCTTTCTTT. Full variable domain (remainder filled in from reference TRBV5-6 and TRBJ1-1): DAGVTQSPTHLIKTRGQQVTLRCSPKSGHDTVSWYQQALGQGPQFIFQYYEEEERQRGNFPDRFSGHQFPNYSSELNVNALLLGDSALYLCASSQGTGTFNTEAFFGQGTRLTVV.

J is TRBJ2-1 and V is TRBV4-3, with 10 bases that match TRBD2. Germline V CDR1 and CDR2: LGHNA, YSLEER. Losses at the gene ends were 0 bases for V and 9 bases for J; bases not matched to a gene: 8. The CDR3 sequence is 16 residues long. The CDR3 loop reads CASSQEVEREGGEQFF. The CDR3 bases are TGCGCCAGCAGCCAAGAAGTCGAGCGGGAGGGGGGTGAGCAGTTCTTC.

V is TRBV11-2 and J is TRBJ1-5; tentatively, D is TRBD1 (5 bases). The V gene's germline CDR1 is SGHAT and CDR2 FQNNGV. This CDR3 is 14 amino acids long. The V end was cut by 5 bases, the J end by 5 bases, with 13 bases between. CDR3: CASSGEGSYQPQHF. Here the CDR3 DNA reads TGTGCCAGCAGCGGGGAGGGGAGTTATCAGCCCCAGCATTTT.

V gene TRBV19 combines with J gene TRBJ1-2, with D perhaps TRBD1 (5 bases). The CDR3 contains 14 residues. The germline CDR1 and CDR2 sequences are LNHDA and SQIVND (reference sequence). The V gene lost 3 bases and the J gene lost 6 bases, with 14 bases spanning the gap. CDR3 bases: TGTGCCAGTAGTATGTCCGTCAGGGAAGATGGCTACACCTTC. Protein sequence: CASSMSVREDGYTF.

The chain couples TRBV2 to TRBJ1-3; no clear D gene. The length of the CDR3 is 14 residues. Trimming removed 4 bases from V and 0 bases from J, with 7 bases in between. In germline, CDR1 is SNHLY, CDR2 FYNNEI. This CDR3 reads CASSGRSSGNTIYF. CDR3 coding DNA: TGTGCCAGCAGTGGACGGAGCTCTGGAAACACCATATATTTT.

The rearrangement uses TRBV6-5 and TRBJ2-5; D may be TRBD2 (6 bases). The germline V gene has CDR1 MNHEY and CDR2 SVGAGI. This CDR3 has 12 amino acids. Deletions cut 7 bases from V and 5 bases from J, with 11 bases between. CDR3 in DNA: TGTGCCAGCACCGACCGGGGGGAGACCCAGTACTTC. Protein sequence: CASTDRGETQYF.

V is TRBV5-6 and J is TRBJ1-2, with D possibly matching TRBD1 (6 bases). The CDR3 runs to 13 residues. Trimming removed 3 bases at V and 4 bases at J, with 10 bases between. Germline CDR1 SGHDT, CDR2 YYEEEE. The CDR3 DNA reads TGTGCCAGCAGCTCAGGGGTCGGCTATGGCTACACCTTC. Translation: CASSSGVGYGYTF. The full variable domain, in which reference TRBV5-6 and TRBJ1-2 provide the parts outside the CDR3, is DAGVTQSPTHLIKTRGQQVTLRCSPKSGHDTVSWYQQALGQGPQFIFQYYEEEERQRGNFPDRFSGHQFPNYSSELNVNALLLGDSALYLCASSSGVGYGYTFGSGTRLTVV.

J is TRBJ1-2 and V is TRBV2, with D unresolved. Trimming cost V 4 bases and J 2 bases, with 11 bases left between them. Germline loops: CDR1 SNHLY, CDR2 FYNNEI. This CDR3 has 14 amino acids. The CDR3 DNA reads as TGTGCCAGCAGTGGACACGGACTGAACTATGGCTACACCTTC. This translates into CASSGHGLNYGYTF.

The chain employs TRBV9 and TRBJ2-2; 7 bases align to TRBD1. Per germline, CDR1 SGDLS and CDR2 YYNGEE. The ends lost 5 bases at V and 3 bases at J; junction bases unmatched: 4. This CDR3 contains 14 residues. Written as DNA, the CDR3 is TGTGCCAGCAGGATAGGGACAGACACCGGGGAGCTGTTTTTT. Amino acid sequence: CASRIGTDTGELFF.

The V call is TRBV2, the J call TRBJ1-2, with 7 bases lining up with TRBD1. This CDR3 comprises 15 residues. CDR1 and CDR2 from the germline V gene are SNHLY and FYNNEI. V lost 4 bases to trimming and J lost 4 bases; unmatched junction nucleotides: 9. The CDR3 coding sequence is TGTGCCAGCAGTGGCCCCGGACAGGCCATCTATGGCTACACCTTC. Translation: CASSGPGQAIYGYTF.

This clone was seen a handful of times. This chain uses TRBV18 with TRBJ1-2; a possible D gene is TRBD1 (6 bases). The V gene's germline CDR1 is KGHSH and CDR2 LQKENI. V shed 4 bases and J shed 4 bases, with 13 bases lying between them. CDR3 length equals 14 residues. The CDR3 reads CASSLGGRIYGYTF. The DNA of the CDR3 is TGTGCCAGCTCACTCGGGGGGCGCATCTATGGCTACACCTTC.

This sequence joins TRBV29-1 and TRBJ1-2; no clear D. This CDR3 has 11 residues. V was pared by 6 bases and J by 8 bases, with 13 bases between. Germline CDR1 reads SQVTM; CDR2 reads ANQGSEA. CDR3 coding DNA: TGCAGCGTACCGAGGGATGGAGGCTACACCTTC. Protein: CSVPRDGGYTF.

The CDR3 DNA sequence: TGTGCCAGCAGCCAAGATCTGGGGGGAGAAAGAGAACTGTTTTTT. Translating gives CASSQDLGGERELFF. The rearrangement joins TRBV4-2 to TRBJ1-4; tentatively, D is TRBD1 (5 bases). There are 15 residues in the CDR3. V lost 0 bases to trimming and J lost 12 bases, with 17 bases between them. Germline-derived CDR1 and CDR2 are LGHNA and YNFKEQ.